The clone carrying this TCR beta chain showed up just a few times. The junction differs from germline at one of its ends, possibly a read error. Molecular barcoding with unique molecular identifiers was used for the TCRbeta library. TCRdb re-called the PCR reads through MiXCR, storing one row per CDR3 protein. The sample lists some 490,000 distinct CDR3 sequences, about 12% seen once, with about 5% in the top ten. The data stem from a study of T-cell reconstitution after alpha-beta-depleted transplantation in children. CDR1 is MNHEY, CDR2 SMNVEV, per germline (reference sequence). CDR3 length: 16 amino acids.

This chain joins TRBV27 and TRBJ2-7; the match to TRBD2 covers 7 bases. This sequence was found in a human donor who donated a stem cell graft to a child with combined immunodeficiency. The material sequenced was PBMCs from the stem cell graft donor, taken from the stem cell graft. The CDR3 region is CASSVTAGLPAEMGNF. The CDR3 coding sequence is TGTGCCAGCAGTGTAACAGCGGGACTGCCGGCGGAGATGGGGAACTTC.